The source of this TCR beta chain is a study of shared clonotypes between healthy human individuals. This clone turned up a few times. The target antigen is unknown. Distinct nucleotide sequences in the sample also encode this CDR3. Overall study results and limits: The four-donor shared clonotypes exceeded non-shared clonotypes in generation probability, with non-shared ones scoring lower. Represented diversity, genetic and exposure-history alike, was limited by few donors.

TCRdb keeps only in-frame clones here, not all; method: immunoSEQ multiplex PCR. The sample shows millions of clones, over 85% of them seen only once. This clonotype originated in a man between 18 and 35 years old in good health. The sample consisted of naive CD4+ T cells sorted from blood. The subset was: CD45RA+ positively selected.

The CDR3 region is CASSLGGQGSPLHF. In DNA form, the CDR3 reads TGTGCCAGCAGCTTAGGGGGACAGGGTTCACCCCTCCACTTT. The chain links TRBV7-9 to TRBJ1-6, with 9 bases matching TRBD1. With 1 base clipped from V and 9 bases from J, the junction kept 1 base outside the gene matches. Per germline, CDR1 SEHNR and CDR2 FQNEAQ (reference sequence). The CDR3 is 14 residues long.